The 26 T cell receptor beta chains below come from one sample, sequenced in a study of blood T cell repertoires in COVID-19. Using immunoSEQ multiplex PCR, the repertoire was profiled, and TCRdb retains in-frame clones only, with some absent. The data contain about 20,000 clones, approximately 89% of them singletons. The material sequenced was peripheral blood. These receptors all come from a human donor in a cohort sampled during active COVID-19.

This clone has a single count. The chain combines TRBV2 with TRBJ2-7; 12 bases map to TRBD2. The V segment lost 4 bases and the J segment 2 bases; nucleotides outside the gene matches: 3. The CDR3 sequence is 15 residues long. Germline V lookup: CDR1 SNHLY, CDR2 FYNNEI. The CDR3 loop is CASSARTSGTYEQYF. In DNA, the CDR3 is TGTGCCAGCAGTGCAAGGACTAGCGGGACCTACGAGCAGTACTTC.

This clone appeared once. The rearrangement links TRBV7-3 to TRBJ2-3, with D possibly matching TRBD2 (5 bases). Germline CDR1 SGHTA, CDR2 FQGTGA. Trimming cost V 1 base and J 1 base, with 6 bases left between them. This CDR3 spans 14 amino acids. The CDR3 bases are TGTGCCAGCAGCTTAATGGGAGGCACAGATACGCAGTATTTT. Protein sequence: CASSLMGGTDTQYF.

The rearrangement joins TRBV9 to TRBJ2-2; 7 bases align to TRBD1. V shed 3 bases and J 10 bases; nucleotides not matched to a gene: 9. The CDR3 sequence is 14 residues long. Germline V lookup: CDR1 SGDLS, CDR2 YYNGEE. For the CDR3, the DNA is TGTGCCAGCAGCGCCCTCACAGGGGTTGAGGAGCTGTTTTTT. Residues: CASSALTGVEELFF. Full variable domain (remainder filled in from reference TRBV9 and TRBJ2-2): DSGVTQTPKHLITATGQRVTLRCSPRSGDLSVYWYQQSLDQGLQFLIQYYNGEERAKGNILERFSAQQFPDLHSELNLSSLELGDSALYFCASSALTGVEELFFGEGSRLTVL.

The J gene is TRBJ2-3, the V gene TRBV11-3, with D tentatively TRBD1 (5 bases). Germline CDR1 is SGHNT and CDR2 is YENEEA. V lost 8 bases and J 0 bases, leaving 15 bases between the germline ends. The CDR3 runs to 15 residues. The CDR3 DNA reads TGTGCCAGCGCCAAGTCGGCAGGGAGCACAGATACGCAGTATTTT. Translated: CASAKSAGSTDTQYF.

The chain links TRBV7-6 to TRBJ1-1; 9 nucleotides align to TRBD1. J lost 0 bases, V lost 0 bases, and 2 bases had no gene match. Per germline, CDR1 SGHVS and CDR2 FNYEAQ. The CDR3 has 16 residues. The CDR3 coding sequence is TGTGCCAGCAGCTTAGCGGGGACAGGGATGAACACTGAAGCTTTCTTT. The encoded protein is CASSLAGTGMNTEAFF.

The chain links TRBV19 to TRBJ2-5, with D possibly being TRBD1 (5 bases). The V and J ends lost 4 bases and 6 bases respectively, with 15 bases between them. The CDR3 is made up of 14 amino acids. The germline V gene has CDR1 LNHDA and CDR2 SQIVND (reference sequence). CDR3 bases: TGTGCCAGTAGTACCAGGACAAGTCCCAAGACCCAGTACTTC. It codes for CASSTRTSPKTQYF.

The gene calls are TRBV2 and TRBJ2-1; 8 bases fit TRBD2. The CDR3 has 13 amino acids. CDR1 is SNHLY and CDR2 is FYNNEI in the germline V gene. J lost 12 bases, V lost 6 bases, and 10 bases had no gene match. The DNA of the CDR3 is TGTGCCAGCAGAGCCGGGACTAGGGGCGGGCAGTTCTTC. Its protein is CASRAGTRGGQFF. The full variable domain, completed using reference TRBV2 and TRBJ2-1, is EPEVTQTPSHQVTQMGQEVILRCVPISNHLYFYWYRQILGQKVEFLVSFYNNEISEKSEIFDDQFSVERPDGSNFTLKIRSTKLEDSAMYFCASRAGTRGGQFFGPGTRLTVL.

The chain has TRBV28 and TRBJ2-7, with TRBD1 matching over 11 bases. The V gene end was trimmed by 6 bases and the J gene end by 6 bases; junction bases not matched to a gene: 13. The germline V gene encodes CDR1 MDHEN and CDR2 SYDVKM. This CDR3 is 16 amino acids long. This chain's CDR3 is CASSPQVGQGGFEQYF. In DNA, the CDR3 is TGTGCCAGCAGCCCACAGGTGGGACAGGGGGGTTTCGAGCAGTACTTC.

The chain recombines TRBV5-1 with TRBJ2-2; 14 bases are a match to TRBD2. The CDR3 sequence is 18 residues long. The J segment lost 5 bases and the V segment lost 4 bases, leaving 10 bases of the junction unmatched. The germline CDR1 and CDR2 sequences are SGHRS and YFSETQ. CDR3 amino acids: CASSLGLGLAGVTGELFF. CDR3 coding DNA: TGCGCCAGCAGCCTTGGACTGGGACTAGCGGGAGTTACCGGGGAGCTGTTTTTT.

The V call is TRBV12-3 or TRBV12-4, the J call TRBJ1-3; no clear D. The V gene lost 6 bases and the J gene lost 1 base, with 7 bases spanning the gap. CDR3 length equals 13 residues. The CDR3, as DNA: TGTGCCAGCAGCACACGATCTGGAAACACCATATATTTT. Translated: CASSTRSGNTIYF.

The CDR3 is CASSFIRAEAFF. DNA for the CDR3: TGTGCCAGCAGCTTTATCCGGGCTGAAGCTTTCTTT. The chain carries TRBV5-5 and TRBJ1-1; D not resolved. Trimming cost V 2 bases and J 6 bases, with 8 bases left between them. CDR3 length equals 12 residues. Per germline, CDR1 SGHKS and CDR2 YYEKEE (reference sequence).

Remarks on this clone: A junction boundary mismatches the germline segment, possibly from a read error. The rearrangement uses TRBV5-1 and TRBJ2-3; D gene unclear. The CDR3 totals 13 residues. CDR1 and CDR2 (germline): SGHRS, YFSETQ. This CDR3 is CASREDSKDTQYF. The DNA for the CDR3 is TGCGCCTCTAGAGAGGATAGCAAAGATACGCAGTATTTT. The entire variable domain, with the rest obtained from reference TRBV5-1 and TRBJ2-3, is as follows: KAGVTQTPRYLIKTRGQQVTLSCSPISGHRSVSWYQQTPGQGLQFLFEYFSETQRNKGNFPGRFSGRQFSNSRSEMNVSTLELGDSALYLCASREDSKDTQYFGPGTRLTVL.

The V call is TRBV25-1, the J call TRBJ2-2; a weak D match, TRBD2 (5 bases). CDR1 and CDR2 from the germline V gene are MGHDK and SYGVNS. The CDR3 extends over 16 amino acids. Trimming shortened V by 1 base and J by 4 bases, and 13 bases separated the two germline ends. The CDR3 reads CASSESSRGGTGELFF. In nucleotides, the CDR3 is TGTGCCAGCAGTGAATCCAGTCGGGGTGGCACCGGGGAGCTGTTTTTT. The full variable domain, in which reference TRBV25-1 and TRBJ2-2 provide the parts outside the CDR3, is EADIYQTPRYLVIGTGKKITLECSQTMGHDKMYWYQQDPGMELHLIHYSYGVNSTEKGDLSSESTVSRIRTEHFPLTLESARPSHTSQYLCASSESSRGGTGELFFGEGSRLTVL.

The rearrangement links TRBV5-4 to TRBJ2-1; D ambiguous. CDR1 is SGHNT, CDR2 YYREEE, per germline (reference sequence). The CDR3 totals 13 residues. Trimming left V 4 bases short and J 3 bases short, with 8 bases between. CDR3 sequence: CASSARSYNEQFF. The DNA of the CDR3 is TGTGCCAGCAGCGCGCGTAGCTACAATGAGCAGTTCTTC.

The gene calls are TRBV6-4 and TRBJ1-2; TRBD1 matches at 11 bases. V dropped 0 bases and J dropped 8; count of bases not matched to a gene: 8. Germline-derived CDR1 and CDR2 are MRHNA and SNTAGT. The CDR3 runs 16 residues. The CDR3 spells CASSDSPGQGVWGYTF. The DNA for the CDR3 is TGTGCCAGCAGTGACTCCCCGGGACAGGGGGTTTGGGGCTACACCTTC.

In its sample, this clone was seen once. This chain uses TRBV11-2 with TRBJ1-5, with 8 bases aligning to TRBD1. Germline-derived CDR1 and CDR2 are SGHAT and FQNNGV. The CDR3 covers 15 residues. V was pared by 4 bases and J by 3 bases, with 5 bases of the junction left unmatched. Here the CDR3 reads CASSSGQGDNQPQHF. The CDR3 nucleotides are TGTGCCAGCAGCTCAGGACAGGGTGACAATCAGCCCCAGCATTTT.

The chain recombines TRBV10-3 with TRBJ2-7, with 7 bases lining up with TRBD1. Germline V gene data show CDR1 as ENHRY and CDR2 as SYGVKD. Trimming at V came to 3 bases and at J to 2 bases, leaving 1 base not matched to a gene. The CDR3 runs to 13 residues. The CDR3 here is CAISDTGAYEQYF. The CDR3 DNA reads TGTGCCATCAGTGATACAGGGGCCTACGAGCAGTACTTC.

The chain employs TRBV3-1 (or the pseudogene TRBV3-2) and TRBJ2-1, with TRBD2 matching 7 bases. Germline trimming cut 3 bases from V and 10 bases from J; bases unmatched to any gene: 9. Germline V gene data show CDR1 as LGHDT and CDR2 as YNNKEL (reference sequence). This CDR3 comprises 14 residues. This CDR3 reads CASSHSAGDREQFF. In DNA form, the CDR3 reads TGTGCCAGCAGCCACTCTGCGGGAGACCGCGAGCAGTTCTTC.

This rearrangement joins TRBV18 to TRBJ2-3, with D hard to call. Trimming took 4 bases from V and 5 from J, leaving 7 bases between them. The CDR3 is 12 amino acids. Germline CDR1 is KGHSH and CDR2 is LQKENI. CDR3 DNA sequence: TGTGCCAGCTCACTCAGCGAAGATACGCAGTATTTT. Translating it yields CASSLSEDTQYF. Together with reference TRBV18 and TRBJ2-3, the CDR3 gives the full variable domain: NAGVMQNPRHLVRRRGQEARLRCSPMKGHSHVYWYRQLPEEGLKFMVYLQKENIIDESGMPKERFSAEFPKEGPSILRIQQVVRGDSAAYFCASSLSEDTQYFGPGTRLTVL.

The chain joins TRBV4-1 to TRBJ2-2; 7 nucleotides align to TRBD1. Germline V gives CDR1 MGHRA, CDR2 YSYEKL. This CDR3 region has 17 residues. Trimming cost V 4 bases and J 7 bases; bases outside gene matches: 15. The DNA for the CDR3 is TGCGCCAGCAGCCGAGATTTGAGACAGGGAATTGACGGGGAGCTGTTTTTT. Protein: CASSRDLRQGIDGELFF.

The CDR3: CATTPGLAGYNEQFF. CDR3 DNA: TGCGCCACAACGCCGGGACTAGCGGGATACAATGAGCAGTTCTTC. The chain has TRBV10-1 and TRBJ2-1; TRBD2 agrees at 13 bases. The CDR3 runs to 15 residues. V lost 10 bases to trimming and J lost 4 bases; unmatched junction nucleotides: 7. The V gene's germline CDR1 is WNHNN and CDR2 SYGVQD (reference sequence).

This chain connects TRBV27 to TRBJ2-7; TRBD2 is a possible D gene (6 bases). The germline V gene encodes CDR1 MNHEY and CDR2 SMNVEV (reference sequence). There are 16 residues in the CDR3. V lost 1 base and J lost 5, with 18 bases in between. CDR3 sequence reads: CASSLLGGPSGDEQYF. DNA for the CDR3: TGTGCCAGCAGTTTATTGGGAGGCCCCTCTGGAGACGAGCAGTACTTC.

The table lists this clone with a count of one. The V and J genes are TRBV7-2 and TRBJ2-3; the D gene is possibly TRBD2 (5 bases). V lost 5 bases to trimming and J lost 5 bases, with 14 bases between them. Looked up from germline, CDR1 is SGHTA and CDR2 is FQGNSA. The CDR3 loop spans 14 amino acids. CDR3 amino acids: CASSLFHEGDTQYF. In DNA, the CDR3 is TGTGCCAGCAGCCTGTTCCATGAGGGAGATACGCAGTATTTT. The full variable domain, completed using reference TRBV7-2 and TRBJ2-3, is GAGVSQSPSNKVTEKGKDVELRCDPISGHTALYWYRQSLGQGLEFLIYFQGNSAPDKSGLPSDRFSAERTGGSVSTLTIQRTQQEDSAVYLCASSLFHEGDTQYFGPGTRLTVL.

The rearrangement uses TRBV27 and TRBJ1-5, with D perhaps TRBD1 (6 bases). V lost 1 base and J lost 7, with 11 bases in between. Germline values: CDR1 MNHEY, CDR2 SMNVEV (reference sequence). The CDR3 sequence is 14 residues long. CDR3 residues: CASSLFRGPQPQHF. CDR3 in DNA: TGTGCCAGCAGTTTATTCAGGGGCCCCCAGCCCCAGCATTTT.

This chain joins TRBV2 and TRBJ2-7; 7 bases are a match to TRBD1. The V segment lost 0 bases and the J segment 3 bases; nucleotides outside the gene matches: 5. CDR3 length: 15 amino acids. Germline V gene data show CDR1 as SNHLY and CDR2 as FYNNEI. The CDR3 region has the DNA TGTGCCAGCAGTGAAGCCCTGACAGGGTTCTACGAGCAGTACTTC. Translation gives CASSEALTGFYEQYF.

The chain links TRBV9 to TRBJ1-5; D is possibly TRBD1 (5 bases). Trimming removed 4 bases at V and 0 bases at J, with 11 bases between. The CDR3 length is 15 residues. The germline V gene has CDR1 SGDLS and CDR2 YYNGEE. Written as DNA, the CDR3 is TGTGCCAGCAGCCCCTCCCAGGGTAGCAATCAGCCCCAGCATTTT. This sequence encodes CASSPSQGSNQPQHF.